This is a list of T cell receptor beta chains from one sample in a study of blood T cell repertoires in COVID-19. Clones were read by immunoSEQ multiplex PCR, and TCRdb kept only the in-frame ones, dropping some. The sample includes about 380,000 clones, around nine tenths of them seen just once. Sequenced material: PBMCs or T cells enriched from blood (not recorded which). Receptor source: a woman aged 18-29 years who had recovered from COVID-19. Both conserved end residues are part of each CDR3. The order of the fields is D gene, V gene, J gene, CDR3 length, clone size, CDR3 protein, CDR3 DNA. A D gene is named only where the DNA matches it firmly. Clone size is stated in some rows and not others, as once, few, many or a class when expanded.

D gene: .; V gene: TRBV9; J gene: TRBJ1-1; CDR3 length: 13; clone size: once; CDR3 protein: CASSARTEREAFF; CDR3 DNA: TGTGCCAGCAGCGCGAGGACAGAGAGAGAAGCTTTCTTT
D gene: .; V gene: TRBV6-1; J gene: TRBJ2-1; CDR3 length: 15; clone size: .; CDR3 protein: CASSEGKTLTGEQFF; CDR3 DNA: TGTGCCAGCAGTGAGGGAAAGACACTCACGGGAGAGCAGTTCTTC
D gene: .; V gene: TRBV2; J gene: TRBJ2-5; CDR3 length: 13; clone size: .; CDR3 protein: CASSEGVSETQYF; CDR3 DNA: TGTGCCAGCAGTGAAGGCGTCTCAGAGACCCAGTACTTC
D gene: TRBD1; V gene: TRBV20-1; J gene: TRBJ2-7; CDR3 length: 16; clone size: .; CDR3 protein: CSASSSSGQGVYEQYF; CDR3 DNA: TGCAGTGCTAGTTCCTCTTCGGGACAGGGGGTCTACGAGCAGTACTTC
D gene: TRBD1; V gene: TRBV6-2/TRBV6-3; J gene: TRBJ2-4; CDR3 length: 15; clone size: .; CDR3 protein: CASSYRGLAKNIQYF; CDR3 DNA: TGTGCCAGCAGTTATAGGGGGCTAGCCAAAAACATTCAGTACTTC
D gene: .; V gene: TRBV4-1; J gene: TRBJ1-1; CDR3 length: 17; clone size: .; CDR3 protein: CASSQVLTGTLNTEAFF; CDR3 DNA: TGCGCCAGCAGCCAAGTCCTGACCGGGACACTGAACACTGAAGCTTTCTTT
D gene: TRBD1; V gene: TRBV7-6; J gene: TRBJ1-6; CDR3 length: 16; clone size: .; CDR3 protein: CASSLGQGGYNSPLHF; CDR3 DNA: TGTGCCAGCAGCCTGGGACAGGGAGGCTATAATTCACCCCTCCACTTT
D gene: .; V gene: TRBV12-5; J gene: TRBJ1-2; CDR3 length: 17; clone size: .; CDR3 protein: CASGLDPVAGANYGYTF; CDR3 DNA: TGTGCTAGTGGTTTGGACCCAGTAGCAGGGGCTAACTATGGCTACACCTTC
D gene: TRBD2; V gene: TRBV4-2; J gene: TRBJ2-7; CDR3 length: 15; clone size: .; CDR3 protein: CASSQGGGLLYEQYF; CDR3 DNA: TGTGCCAGCAGCCAAGGCGGGGGGCTCCTCTACGAGCAGTACTTC
D gene: TRBD1; V gene: TRBV6-5; J gene: TRBJ2-7; CDR3 length: 15; clone size: .; CDR3 protein: CASSFSGTGRYEQYF; CDR3 DNA: TGTGCCAGCAGTTTCTCCGGGACAGGGCGCTACGAGCAGTACTTC
D gene: TRBD2; V gene: TRBV7-6; J gene: TRBJ2-5; CDR3 length: 19; clone size: .; CDR3 protein: CASSPRSKAAGGWLETQYF; CDR3 DNA: TGTGCCAGCAGCCCCCGTAGTAAGGCAGCGGGGGGGTGGTTAGAGACCCAGTACTTC
D gene: TRBD1; V gene: TRBV30; J gene: TRBJ2-7; CDR3 length: 16; clone size: .; CDR3 protein: CAWSVLGTGGRYEQYF; CDR3 DNA: TGTGCCTGGAGTGTACTCGGGACAGGGGGCAGATACGAGCAGTACTTC
D gene: TRBD1; V gene: TRBV29-1; J gene: TRBJ1-2; CDR3 length: 16; clone size: .; CDR3 protein: CSVPLNNRGLPQGYTF; CDR3 DNA: TGCAGCGTTCCCCTTAATAACAGGGGCCTTCCCCAGGGCTACACCTTC
D gene: .; V gene: TRBV6-4; J gene: TRBJ2-7; CDR3 length: 14; clone size: .; CDR3 protein: CASSVGGGVYEQYF; CDR3 DNA: TGTGCCAGCAGTGTTGGAGGGGGCGTGTACGAGCAGTACTTC
D gene: .; V gene: TRBV7-3; J gene: TRBJ1-2; CDR3 length: 14; clone size: .; CDR3 protein: CASSLKQAQGGYTF; CDR3 DNA: TGTGCCAGCAGCTTAAAACAGGCCCAGGGGGGCTACACCTTC
D gene: TRBD1; V gene: TRBV5-6; J gene: TRBJ1-2; CDR3 length: 17; clone size: .; CDR3 protein: CASSWGTGVISQNGYTF; CDR3 DNA: TGTGCCAGCAGCTGGGGGACAGGGGTCATTAGTCAGAATGGCTACACCTTC
D gene: .; V gene: TRBV15; J gene: TRBJ1-3; CDR3 length: 19; clone size: .; CDR3 protein: CATSRGGTPGGIYGNTIYF; CDR3 DNA: TGTGCCACCAGCAGAGGAGGGACTCCGGGGGGAATTTACGGAAACACCATATATTTT
D gene: TRBD1; V gene: TRBV11-3; J gene: TRBJ2-1; CDR3 length: 15; clone size: .; CDR3 protein: CASSLRGQGRLGQFF; CDR3 DNA: TGTGCCAGCAGCCTAAGGGGACAGGGGCGGCTTGGGCAGTTCTTC
D gene: .; V gene: TRBV14; J gene: TRBJ1-1; CDR3 length: 14; clone size: .; CDR3 protein: CASSQEVREAEAFF; CDR3 DNA: TGTGCCAGCAGCCAAGAAGTGAGGGAGGCTGAAGCTTTCTTT
D gene: .; V gene: TRBV12-5; J gene: TRBJ1-1; CDR3 length: 9; clone size: .; CDR3 protein: CASGPRAFF; CDR3 DNA: TGTGCTAGTGGCCCGAGGGCTTTCTTT
D gene: TRBD1; V gene: TRBV5-4; J gene: TRBJ2-5; CDR3 length: 16; clone size: .; CDR3 protein: CASSATGQGPGRTQYF; CDR3 DNA: TGTGCCAGCAGCGCCACCGGACAGGGCCCAGGGAGGACCCAGTACTTC
D gene: .; V gene: TRBV7-8; J gene: TRBJ1-1; CDR3 length: 13; clone size: .; CDR3 protein: CASSLVANTEAFF; CDR3 DNA: TGTGCCAGCAGCTTAGTGGCGAACACTGAAGCTTTCTTT
D gene: .; V gene: TRBV28; J gene: TRBJ1-2; CDR3 length: 14; clone size: .; CDR3 protein: CASSFQGGSYGYTF; CDR3 DNA: TGTGCCAGCAGTTTTCAGGGAGGGAGCTATGGCTACACCTTC
D gene: .; V gene: TRBV5-1; J gene: TRBJ1-1; CDR3 length: 15; clone size: .; CDR3 protein: CASSLWGRGNTEAFF; CDR3 DNA: TGCGCCAGCAGCTTGTGGGGGAGGGGAAACACTGAAGCTTTCTTT
D gene: .; V gene: TRBV5-1; J gene: TRBJ2-1; CDR3 length: 15; clone size: .; CDR3 protein: CASRPTASSYNEQFF; CDR3 DNA: TGCGCCAGCAGGCCGACAGCTAGCTCCTACAATGAGCAGTTCTTC
D gene: .; V gene: TRBV4-3; J gene: TRBJ2-7; CDR3 length: 15; clone size: .; CDR3 protein: CASSHYIGGDYEQYF; CDR3 DNA: TGCGCCAGCAGCCATTACATAGGGGGTGACTACGAGCAGTACTTC
D gene: TRBD2; V gene: TRBV4-3; J gene: TRBJ2-5; CDR3 length: 17; clone size: .; CDR3 protein: CASSGLSGGGASATQYF; CDR3 DNA: TGCGCCAGCAGCGGACTTAGCGGCGGGGGGGCGTCTGCGACCCAGTACTTC
D gene: TRBD2; V gene: TRBV6-5; J gene: TRBJ2-1; CDR3 length: 14; clone size: .; CDR3 protein: CASAAGVALVEQFF; CDR3 DNA: TGTGCCAGTGCCGCGGGGGTCGCTCTGGTTGAGCAGTTCTTC
D gene: TRBD1; V gene: TRBV19; J gene: TRBJ1-5; CDR3 length: 14; clone size: .; CDR3 protein: CASSMGQANQPQHF; CDR3 DNA: TGTGCCAGTAGCATGGGACAGGCTAATCAGCCCCAGCATTTT
D gene: TRBD1; V gene: TRBV19; J gene: TRBJ2-1; CDR3 length: 16; clone size: .; CDR3 protein: CASSITLTGWDNEQFF; CDR3 DNA: TGTGCCAGTAGTATAACCCTGACAGGGTGGGACAATGAGCAGTTCTTC
D gene: TRBD2; V gene: TRBV30; J gene: TRBJ2-1; CDR3 length: 15; clone size: once; CDR3 protein: CAWTSGGAMYNEQFF; CDR3 DNA: TGTGCCTGGACTAGCGGGGGGGCCATGTACAATGAGCAGTTCTTC
D gene: .; V gene: TRBV2; J gene: TRBJ1-5; CDR3 length: 12; clone size: few; CDR3 protein: CASSARAQPQHF; CDR3 DNA: TGTGCCAGCAGTGCCAGGGCCCAGCCCCAGCATTTT
D gene: .; V gene: TRBV6-2/TRBV6-3; J gene: TRBJ1-2; CDR3 length: 13; clone size: .; CDR3 protein: CASSLDGNYGYTF; CDR3 DNA: TGTGCCAGCAGTTTAGACGGGAACTATGGCTACACCTTC
D gene: .; V gene: TRBV19; J gene: TRBJ2-2; CDR3 length: 14; clone size: .; CDR3 protein: CASSTGGFTGELFF; CDR3 DNA: TGTGCCAGTAGTACAGGGGGGTTCACCGGGGAGCTGTTTTTT
D gene: .; V gene: TRBV5-8; J gene: TRBJ2-5; CDR3 length: 13; clone size: .; CDR3 protein: CASSPERPETQYF; CDR3 DNA: TGTGCCAGCAGCCCGGAGAGGCCGGAGACCCAGTACTTC
D gene: .; V gene: TRBV5-4; J gene: TRBJ1-2; CDR3 length: 15; clone size: .; CDR3 protein: CASSLRGSYNYGYTF; CDR3 DNA: TGTGCCAGCAGCTTGCGAGGCAGCTATAACTATGGCTACACCTTC
D gene: TRBD1; V gene: TRBV5-1; J gene: TRBJ2-7; CDR3 length: 14; clone size: .; CDR3 protein: CASSPGTGGNEQYF; CDR3 DNA: TGCGCCAGCAGCCCCGGGACAGGGGGCAACGAGCAGTACTTC
D gene: TRBD1; V gene: TRBV10-3; J gene: TRBJ1-4; CDR3 length: 16; clone size: .; CDR3 protein: CAISDHPGTGDEKLFF; CDR3 DNA: TGTGCCATCAGTGACCACCCCGGGACAGGGGATGAAAAACTGTTTTTT
D gene: TRBD1; V gene: TRBV15; J gene: TRBJ2-1; CDR3 length: 16; clone size: .; CDR3 protein: CATSKPGQGSYNEQFF; CDR3 DNA: TGTGCCACCAGCAAACCGGGACAGGGCTCCTACAATGAGCAGTTCTTC
D gene: TRBD1; V gene: TRBV5-1; J gene: TRBJ1-6; CDR3 length: 14; clone size: .; CDR3 protein: CASSTGTGGAPLHF; CDR3 DNA: TGCGCCAGCAGCACCGGGACAGGGGGAGCACCCCTCCACTTT
D gene: TRBD2; V gene: TRBV27; J gene: TRBJ2-3; CDR3 length: 17; clone size: .; CDR3 protein: CASTPASGWGSTDTQYF; CDR3 DNA: TGTGCCAGCACCCCCGCTAGCGGGTGGGGTAGCACAGATACGCAGTATTTT
D gene: .; V gene: TRBV7-9; J gene: TRBJ1-1; CDR3 length: 10; clone size: .; CDR3 protein: CAMGLTEAFF; CDR3 DNA: TGTGCCATGGGCCTAACTGAAGCTTTCTTT
D gene: TRBD2; V gene: TRBV27; J gene: TRBJ2-3; CDR3 length: 16; clone size: .; CDR3 protein: CASSLGLAGVTDTQYF; CDR3 DNA: TGTGCCAGCAGTTTAGGTCTAGCGGGGGTGACAGATACGCAGTATTTT
D gene: TRBD1; V gene: TRBV10-2; J gene: TRBJ1-2; CDR3 length: 12; clone size: .; CDR3 protein: CASLQGANGYTF; CDR3 DNA: TGCGCCTCCCTACAGGGGGCGAATGGCTACACCTTC
D gene: TRBD1; V gene: TRBV6-2/TRBV6-3; J gene: TRBJ1-1; CDR3 length: 16; clone size: .; CDR3 protein: CASSSEGASANTEAFF; CDR3 DNA: TGTGCCAGCAGTTCTGAGGGGGCGAGCGCGAACACTGAAGCTTTCTTT
D gene: TRBD1; V gene: TRBV10-3; J gene: TRBJ2-1; CDR3 length: 14; clone size: .; CDR3 protein: CAISEGYRGTEQFF; CDR3 DNA: TGTGCCATCAGTGAGGGCTACAGGGGTACCGAGCAGTTCTTC
D gene: .; V gene: TRBV3-1/TRBV3-2; J gene: TRBJ1-2; CDR3 length: 12; clone size: once; CDR3 protein: CASSPAGYGYTF; CDR3 DNA: TGTGCCAGCAGCCCAGCAGGGTATGGCTACACCTTC
D gene: TRBD1; V gene: TRBV6-5; J gene: TRBJ2-3; CDR3 length: 14; clone size: .; CDR3 protein: CASTLGQGVDTQYF; CDR3 DNA: TGTGCCAGCACTCTGGGACAGGGTGTGGATACGCAGTATTTT
D gene: TRBD1; V gene: TRBV24-1; J gene: TRBJ1-2; CDR3 length: 17; clone size: .; CDR3 protein: CATSDPGTGETNYGYTF; CDR3 DNA: TGTGCCACCAGTGACCCCGGGACAGGGGAAACTAACTATGGCTACACCTTC